The clone carrying this T cell receptor (beta chain) was detected many times. Its cognate antigen is unknown. Barcoded TCR alpha and TCR beta cDNA libraries with UMIs came from 5'RACE using constant-segment primers. Via MiXCR, TCRdb re-called the 5' RACE reads, giving one row per CDR3 protein. Found here are around 27,000 distinct CDR3 sequences, less than 7.5% of them singletons; the top ten hold 13% to 15%. This sample is part of a study of T-cell memory formation after mild COVID-19. Study-level information: Largely donor-specific TCR clusters were found.

Germline V CDR1 and CDR2: SNHLY, FYNNEI. V gave up 6 bases and J gave up 1 base; unmatched junction bases: 4. The CDR3 contains 16 residues. Study-level findings and limits: Day 37-peaking second-wave clones had unconfirmed SARS-CoV-2 specificity.

This sequence joins TRBV2 and TRBJ1-6, with TRBD1 matching over 9 bases. Sequencing input: PBMCs or a T cell subset sorted from them (not recorded which). This TCR was sampled from an adult woman who had mild COVID-19 (a few samples of this study predate the infection). Cell type and time point are not known. The CDR3 DNA sequence: TGTGCCAGCAGGGAACAGGGGGCGTCCTATAATTCACCCCTCCACTTT. Amino acids: CASREQGASYNSPLHF.